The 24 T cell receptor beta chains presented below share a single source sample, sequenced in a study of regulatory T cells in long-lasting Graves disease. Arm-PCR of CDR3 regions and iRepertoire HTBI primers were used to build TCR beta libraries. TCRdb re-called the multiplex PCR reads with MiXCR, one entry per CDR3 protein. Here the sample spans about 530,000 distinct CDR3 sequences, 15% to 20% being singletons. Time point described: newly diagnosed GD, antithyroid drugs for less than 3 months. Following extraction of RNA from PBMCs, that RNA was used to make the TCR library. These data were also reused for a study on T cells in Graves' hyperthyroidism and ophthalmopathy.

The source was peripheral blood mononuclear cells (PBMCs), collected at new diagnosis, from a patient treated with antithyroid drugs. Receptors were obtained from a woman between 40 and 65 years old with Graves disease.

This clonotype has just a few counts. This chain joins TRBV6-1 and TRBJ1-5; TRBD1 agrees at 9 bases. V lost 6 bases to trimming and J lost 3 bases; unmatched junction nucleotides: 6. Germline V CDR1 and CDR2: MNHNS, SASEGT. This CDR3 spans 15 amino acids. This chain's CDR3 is CASRPDRGYNQPQHF. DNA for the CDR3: TGTGCCAGCAGACCCGACAGGGGGTACAATCAGCCCCAGCATTTT.

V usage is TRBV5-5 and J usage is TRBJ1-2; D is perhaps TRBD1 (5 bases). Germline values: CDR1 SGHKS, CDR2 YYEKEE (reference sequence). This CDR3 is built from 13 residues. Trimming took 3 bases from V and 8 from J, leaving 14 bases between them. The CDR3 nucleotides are TGTGCCAGCAGCTCCGACAGCGTGACCGGCTACACCTTC. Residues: CASSSDSVTGYTF.

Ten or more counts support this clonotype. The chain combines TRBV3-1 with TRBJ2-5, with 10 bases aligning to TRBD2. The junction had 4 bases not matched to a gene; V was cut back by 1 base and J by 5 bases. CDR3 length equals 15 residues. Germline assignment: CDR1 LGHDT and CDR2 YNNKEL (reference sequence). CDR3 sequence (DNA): TGTGCCAGCAGCCAAGGTGGACTAGCGGAGGAGACCCAGTACTTC. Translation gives CASSQGGLAEETQYF.

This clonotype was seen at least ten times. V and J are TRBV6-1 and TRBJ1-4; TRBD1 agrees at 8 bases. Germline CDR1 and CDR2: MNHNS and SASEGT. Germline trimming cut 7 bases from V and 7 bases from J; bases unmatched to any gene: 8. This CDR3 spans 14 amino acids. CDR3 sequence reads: CASNNQGAGEKLFF. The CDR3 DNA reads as TGTGCCAGCAACAACCAGGGGGCGGGTGAAAAACTGTTTTTT.

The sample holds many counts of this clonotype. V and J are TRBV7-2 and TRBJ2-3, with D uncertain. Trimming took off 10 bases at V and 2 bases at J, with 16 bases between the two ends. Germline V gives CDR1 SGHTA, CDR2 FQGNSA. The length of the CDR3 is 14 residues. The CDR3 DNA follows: TGTGCCACCTACTCTGGGCTAACCACAGATACGCAGTATTTT. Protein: CATYSGLTTDTQYF. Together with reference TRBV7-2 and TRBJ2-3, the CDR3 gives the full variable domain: GAGVSQSPSNKVTEKGKDVELRCDPISGHTALYWYRQSLGQGLEFLIYFQGNSAPDKSGLPSDRFSAERTGGSVSTLTIQRTQQEDSAVYLCATYSGLTTDTQYFGPGTRLTVL.

CDR3 region: CASSIMVGQRETQYF. CDR3 DNA: TGTGCCAGTAGTATTATGGTTGGACAAAGAGAGACCCAGTACTTC. V usage is TRBV19 and J usage is TRBJ2-5; perhaps TRBD1 as D (5 bases). Trimming pared 3 bases from V and 4 bases from J, leaving 15 bases between. Germline V gene data show CDR1 as LNHDA and CDR2 as SQIVND (reference sequence). The CDR3 has 15 residues.

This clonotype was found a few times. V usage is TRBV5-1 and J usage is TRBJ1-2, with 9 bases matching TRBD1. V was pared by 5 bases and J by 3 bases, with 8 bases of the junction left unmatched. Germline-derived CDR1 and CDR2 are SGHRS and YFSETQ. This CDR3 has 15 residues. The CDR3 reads CASRPTTGGDYGYTF. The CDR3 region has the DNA TGCGCCAGCAGACCAACGACAGGGGGTGACTATGGCTACACCTTC.

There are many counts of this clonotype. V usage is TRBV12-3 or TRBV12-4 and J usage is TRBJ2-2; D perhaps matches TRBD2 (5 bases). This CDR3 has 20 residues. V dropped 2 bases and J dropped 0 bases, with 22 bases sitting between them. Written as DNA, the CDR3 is TGTGCCAGCAGTTTAAATGAGAGACTACCACTCATCCCGAACACCGGGGAGCTGTTTTTT. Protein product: CASSLNERLPLIPNTGELFF.

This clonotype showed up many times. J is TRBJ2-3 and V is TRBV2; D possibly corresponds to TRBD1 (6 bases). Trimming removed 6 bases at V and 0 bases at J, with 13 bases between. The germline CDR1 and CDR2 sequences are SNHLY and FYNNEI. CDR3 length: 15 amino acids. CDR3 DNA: TGTGCCAGCAGCTTATCAGGACAGAGCACAGATACGCAGTATTTT. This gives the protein CASSLSGQSTDTQYF.

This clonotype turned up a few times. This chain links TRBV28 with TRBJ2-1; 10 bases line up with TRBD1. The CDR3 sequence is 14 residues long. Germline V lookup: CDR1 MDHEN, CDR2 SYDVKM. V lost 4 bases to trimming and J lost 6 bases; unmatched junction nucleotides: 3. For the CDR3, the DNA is TGTGCCAGCAGTTCATGGGACAGGGGCAATGAGCAGTTCTTC. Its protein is CASSSWDRGNEQFF.

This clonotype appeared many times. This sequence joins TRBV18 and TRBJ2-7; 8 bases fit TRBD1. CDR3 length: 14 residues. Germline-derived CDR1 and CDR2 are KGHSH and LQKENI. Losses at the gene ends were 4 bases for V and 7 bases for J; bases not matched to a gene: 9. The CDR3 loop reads CASSRGQGAREQYF. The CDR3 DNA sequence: TGTGCCAGCTCACGCGGCCAGGGGGCGAGGGAGCAGTACTTC.

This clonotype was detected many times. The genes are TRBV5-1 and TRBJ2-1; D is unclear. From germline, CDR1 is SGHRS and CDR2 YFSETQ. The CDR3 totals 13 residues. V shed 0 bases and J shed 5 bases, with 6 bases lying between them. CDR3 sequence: CASSLDTNNEQFF. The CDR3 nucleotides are TGCGCCAGCAGCTTGGACACCAACAATGAGCAGTTCTTC. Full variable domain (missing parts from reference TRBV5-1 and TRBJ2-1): KAGVTQTPRYLIKTRGQQVTLSCSPISGHRSVSWYQQTPGQGLQFLFEYFSETQRNKGNFPGRFSGRQFSNSRSEMNVSTLELGDSALYLCASSLDTNNEQFFGPGTRLTVL.

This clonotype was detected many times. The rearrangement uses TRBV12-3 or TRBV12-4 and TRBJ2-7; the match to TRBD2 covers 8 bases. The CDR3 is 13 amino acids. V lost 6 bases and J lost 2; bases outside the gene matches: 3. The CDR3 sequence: CASSSGGAYEQYF. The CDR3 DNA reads TGTGCCAGCAGCTCCGGGGGGGCCTACGAGCAGTACTTC.

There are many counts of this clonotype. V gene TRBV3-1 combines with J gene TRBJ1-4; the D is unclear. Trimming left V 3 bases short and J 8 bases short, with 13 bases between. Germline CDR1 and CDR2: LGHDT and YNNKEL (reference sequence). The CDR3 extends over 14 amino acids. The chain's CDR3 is CASSHQTIAEKLFF. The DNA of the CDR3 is TGTGCCAGCAGCCACCAGACGATTGCGGAAAAACTGTTTTTT.

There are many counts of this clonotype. CDR3 protein: CASSARQGGWNTGELFF. The CDR3 DNA is TGTGCCAGCAGCGCAAGACAGGGGGGATGGAACACCGGGGAGCTGTTTTTT. V and J are TRBV7-6 and TRBJ2-2; 9 nucleotides align to TRBD1. V shed 5 bases and J 1 base; nucleotides not matched to a gene: 8. Germline CDR1 is SGHVS and CDR2 is FNYEAQ. CDR3 size: 17 residues.

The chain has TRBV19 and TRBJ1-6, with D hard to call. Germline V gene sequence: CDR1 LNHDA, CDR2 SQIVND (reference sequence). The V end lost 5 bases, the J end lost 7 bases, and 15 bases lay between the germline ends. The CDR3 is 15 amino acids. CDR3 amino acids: CASSFERDGNSPLHF. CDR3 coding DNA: TGTGCCAGTAGTTTCGAGCGAGACGGAAATTCACCCCTCCACTTT.

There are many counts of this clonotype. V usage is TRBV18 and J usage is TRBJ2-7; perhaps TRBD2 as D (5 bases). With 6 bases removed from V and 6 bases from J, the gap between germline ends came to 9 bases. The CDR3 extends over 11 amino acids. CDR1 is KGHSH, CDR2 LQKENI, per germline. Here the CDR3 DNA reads TGTGCCAGCTCCCCAGAGGGCGAGCAGTACTTC. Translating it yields CASSPEGEQYF. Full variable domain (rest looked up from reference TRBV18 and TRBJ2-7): NAGVMQNPRHLVRRRGQEARLRCSPMKGHSHVYWYRQLPEEGLKFMVYLQKENIIDESGMPKERFSAEFPKEGPSILRIQQVVRGDSAAYFCASSPEGEQYFGPGTRLTVT.

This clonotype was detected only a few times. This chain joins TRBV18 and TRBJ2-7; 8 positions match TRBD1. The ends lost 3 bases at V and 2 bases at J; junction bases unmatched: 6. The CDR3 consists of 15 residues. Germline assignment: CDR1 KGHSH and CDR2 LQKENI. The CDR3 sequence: CASSPSDRGTYEQYF. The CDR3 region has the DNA TGTGCCAGCTCACCCTCAGACAGGGGTACCTACGAGCAGTACTTC. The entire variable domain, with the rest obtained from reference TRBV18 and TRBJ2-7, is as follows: NAGVMQNPRHLVRRRGQEARLRCSPMKGHSHVYWYRQLPEEGLKFMVYLQKENIIDESGMPKERFSAEFPKEGPSILRIQQVVRGDSAAYFCASSPSDRGTYEQYFGPGTRLTVT.

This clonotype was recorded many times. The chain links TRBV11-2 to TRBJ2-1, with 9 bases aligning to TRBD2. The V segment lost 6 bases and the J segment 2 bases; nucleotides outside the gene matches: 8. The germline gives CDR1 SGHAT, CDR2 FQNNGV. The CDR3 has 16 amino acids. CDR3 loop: CASSPLAGPTYNEQFF. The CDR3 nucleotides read TGTGCCAGCAGTCCACTAGCGGGCCCAACCTACAATGAGCAGTTCTTC.

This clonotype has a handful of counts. CDR3 DNA sequence: TGTGCCAGCAGCGTAGGGGGAACAGGGGGCGACTACGAGCAGTACTTC. Protein product: CASSVGGTGGDYEQYF. The chain recombines TRBV9 with TRBJ2-7, with TRBD1 matching over 9 bases. The junction had 7 bases not matched to a gene; V was cut back by 0 bases and J by 3 bases. The V gene's germline CDR1 is SGDLS and CDR2 YYNGEE. The CDR3 loop spans 16 amino acids.

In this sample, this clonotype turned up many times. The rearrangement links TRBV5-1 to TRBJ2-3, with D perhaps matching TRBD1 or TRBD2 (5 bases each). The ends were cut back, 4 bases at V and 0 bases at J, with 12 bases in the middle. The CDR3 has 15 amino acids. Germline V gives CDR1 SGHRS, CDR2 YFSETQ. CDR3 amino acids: CASSHGTASTDTQYF. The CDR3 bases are TGCGCCAGCAGCCACGGGACGGCTAGCACAGATACGCAGTATTTT.

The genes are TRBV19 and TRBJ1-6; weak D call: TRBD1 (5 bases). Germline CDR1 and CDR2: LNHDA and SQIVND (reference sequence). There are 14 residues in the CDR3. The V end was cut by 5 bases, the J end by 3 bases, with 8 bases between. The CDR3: CASSEGLYNSPLHF. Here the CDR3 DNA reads TGTGCCAGTAGTGAGGGACTCTATAATTCACCCCTCCACTTT. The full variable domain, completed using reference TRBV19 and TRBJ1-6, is DGGITQSPKYLFRKEGQNVTLSCEQNLNHDAMYWYRQDPGQGLRLIYYSQIVNDFQKGDIAEGYSVSREKKESFPLTVTSAQKNPTAFYLCASSEGLYNSPLHFGNGTRLTVT.

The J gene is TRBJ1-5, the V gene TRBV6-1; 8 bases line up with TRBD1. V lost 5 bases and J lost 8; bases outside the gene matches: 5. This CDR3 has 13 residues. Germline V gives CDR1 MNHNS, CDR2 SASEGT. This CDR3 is CASSRQGPEPQHF. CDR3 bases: TGTGCCAGCAGTCGACAGGGGCCCGAGCCCCAGCATTTT.

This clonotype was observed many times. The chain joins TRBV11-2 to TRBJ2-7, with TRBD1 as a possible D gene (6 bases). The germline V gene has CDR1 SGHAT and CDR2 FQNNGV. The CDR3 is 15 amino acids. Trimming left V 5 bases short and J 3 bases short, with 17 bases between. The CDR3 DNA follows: TGTGCCAGCAGCCCCCCGACAGGTTACGGCTACGAGCAGTACTTC. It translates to CASSPPTGYGYEQYF.